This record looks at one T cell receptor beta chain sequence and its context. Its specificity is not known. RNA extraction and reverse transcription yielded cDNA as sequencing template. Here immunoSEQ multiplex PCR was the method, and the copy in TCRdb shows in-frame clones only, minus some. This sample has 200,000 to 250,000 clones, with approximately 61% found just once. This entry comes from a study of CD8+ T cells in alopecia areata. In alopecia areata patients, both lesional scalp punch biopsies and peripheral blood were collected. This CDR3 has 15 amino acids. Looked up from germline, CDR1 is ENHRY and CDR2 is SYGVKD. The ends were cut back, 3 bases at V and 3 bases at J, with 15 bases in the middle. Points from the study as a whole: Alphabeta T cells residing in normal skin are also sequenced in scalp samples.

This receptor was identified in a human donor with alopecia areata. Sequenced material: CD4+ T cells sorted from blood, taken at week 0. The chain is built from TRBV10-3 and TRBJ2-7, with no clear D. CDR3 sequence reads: CAISDPGIYSYEQYF. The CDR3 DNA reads TGTGCCATCAGTGATCCGGGTATTTACAGCTACGAGCAGTACTTC.